The T cell receptor (beta chain) described here comes from a study of T cell responses to AZD1222 COVID-19 vaccine. Method: immunoSEQ multiplex PCR; TCRdb's copy keeps in-frame clones and lacks some. The sample contains some 110,000 clones, about 91% of which appear only once. V lost 4 bases to trimming and J lost 5 bases, with 14 bases between them. This CDR3 region has 13 residues. In germline, CDR1 is SQVTM, CDR2 ANQGSEA. The clonotype originates from an adult in good health. Sequenced material: peripheral blood, taken on day 0 of AZD1222 vaccination. The chain couples TRBV29-1 to TRBJ1-2, with D unresolved. Here the CDR3 reads CSVGPRARYGYTF. The CDR3 coding sequence is TGCAGCGTTGGGCCGCGGGCGCGATATGGCTACACCTTC.